What follows describes a single TCR beta chain. Its antigen is not identified. Pregnant or lactating patients were excluded, as were those with uncontrolled infection or other autoimmune disease. Clinicians diagnosed patients from clinical symptoms, serum thyroxine and TRAb, thyroid ultrasound and orbital computed tomography. V was pared by 3 bases and J by 4 bases, with 5 bases of the junction left unmatched. The CDR3 is made up of 15 amino acids. The record originates from a study of T cells in Graves' hyperthyroidism and ophthalmopathy. About the study: Pretreatment peripheral blood was obtained at initial diagnosis. Findings and caveats of the study: Researchers found most expanded thyroid clonotypes above 0.001 in blood as well.

Amplified TCR beta CDR3 regions came from RNA transcripts. When the TCR CDR3 underwent first-round RT-PCR, the HTBI primer set was used. TCRdb recomputed calls from the multiplex PCR reads with MiXCR, one row per CDR3 protein. The sample shows about 520,000 distinct CDR3 sequences, more than 20% of them seen only once. Sequences were obtained from blood. J is TRBJ2-5 and V is TRBV12-3 or TRBV12-4; 10 bases match TRBD2. The receptor was isolated from a young man with Graves' hyperthyroidism. CDR3 DNA: TGTGCCAGCAGTTTTGGAGCGGGGGGGCGAGAGACCCAGTACTTC. Residues: CASSFGAGGRETQYF.